This T cell receptor (beta chain) is drawn from a study of PD-1 blockade in classical Hodgkin lymphoma. Profiling relied on immunoSEQ multiplex PCR, and the TCRdb table lists in-frame clones only, not all of them. Found here are 150,000 or so clones, approximately 72% of them singletons; the top ten hold about 9.2%. Patients all relapsed after autologous stem cell transplantation, and there was variation in brentuximab vedotin exposure. In the case of this clone: The target antigen is unknown.

Overall study findings and caveats: Relative to healthy donors, newly diagnosed patients reportedly had lower baseline TCR diversity, which was reported as lower still in relapsed/refractory patients.

The CDR3 runs 12 residues. V was trimmed by 4 bases and J by 4 bases, leaving 8 bases between them. Germline loops: CDR1 SGHKS, CDR2 YYEKEE (reference sequence). The rearrangement uses TRBV5-5 and TRBJ1-1, with no clear D. Sample: peripheral blood mononuclear cells (PBMCs), taken before the second cycle of nivolumab. The sequence derives from a human donor with classical Hodgkin lymphoma. The CDR3 loop is CASSQWGTEAFF. In DNA, the CDR3 is TGTGCCAGCAGCCAGTGGGGCACTGAAGCTTTCTTT.